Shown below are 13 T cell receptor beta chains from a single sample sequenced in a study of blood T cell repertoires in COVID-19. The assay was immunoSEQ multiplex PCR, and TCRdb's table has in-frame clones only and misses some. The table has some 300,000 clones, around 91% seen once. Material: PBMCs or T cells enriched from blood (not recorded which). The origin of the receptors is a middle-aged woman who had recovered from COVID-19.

The CDR3 region has the DNA TGTGCCAGCAGCCAGCTCCGGGGGGGCTATGGCTACACCTTC. As protein: CASSQLRGGYGYTF. The gene calls are TRBV7-9 and TRBJ1-2; tentatively, D is TRBD1 (5 bases). Trimming removed 5 bases from V and 4 bases from J, with 14 bases in between. This CDR3 spans 14 amino acids. The germline V gene encodes CDR1 SEHNR and CDR2 FQNEAQ (reference sequence).

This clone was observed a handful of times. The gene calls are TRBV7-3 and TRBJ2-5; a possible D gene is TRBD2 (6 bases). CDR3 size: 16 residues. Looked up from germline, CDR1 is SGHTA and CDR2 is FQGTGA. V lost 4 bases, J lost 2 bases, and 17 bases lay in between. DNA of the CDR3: TGTGCCAGCAGCTCTTCTACCGGGGGACCTCAAGAGACCCAGTACTTC. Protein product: CASSSSTGGPQETQYF.

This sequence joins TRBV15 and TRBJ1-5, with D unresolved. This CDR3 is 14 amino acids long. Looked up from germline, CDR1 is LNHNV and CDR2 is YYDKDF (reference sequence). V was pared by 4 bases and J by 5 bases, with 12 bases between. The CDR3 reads CATSTLRVDQPQHF. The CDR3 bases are TGTGCCACCAGCACCCTCCGGGTGGATCAGCCCCAGCATTTT. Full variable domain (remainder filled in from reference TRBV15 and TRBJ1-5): DAMVIQNPRYQVTQFGKPVTLSCSQTLNHNVMYWYQQKSSQAPKLLFHYYDKDFNNEADTPDNFQSRRPNTSFCFLDIRSPGLGDTAMYLCATSTLRVDQPQHFGDGTRLSIL.

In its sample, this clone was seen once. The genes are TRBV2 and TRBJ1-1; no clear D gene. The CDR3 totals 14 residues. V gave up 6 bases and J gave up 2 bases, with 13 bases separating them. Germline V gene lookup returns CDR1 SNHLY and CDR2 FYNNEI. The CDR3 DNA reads TGTGCCAGCAGACTACGGACTGGAAACACTGAAGCTTTCTTT. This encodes CASRLRTGNTEAFF.

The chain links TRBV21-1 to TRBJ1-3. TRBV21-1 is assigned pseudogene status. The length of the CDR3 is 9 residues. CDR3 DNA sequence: TGTGCCAGCAGCAACCTCATATATTTT. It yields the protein CASSNLIYF.

The CDR3 sequence: CASSLGLAGATDTQYF. CDR3 nucleotides: TGTGCCAGCAGCTTAGGACTAGCGGGAGCGACAGATACGCAGTATTTT. The chain combines TRBV7-3 with TRBJ2-3; 13 positions agree with TRBD2. Germline-derived CDR1 and CDR2 are SGHTA and FQGTGA. Losses at the gene ends were 2 bases for V and 3 bases for J; bases not matched to a gene: 2. This CDR3 is 16 amino acids long.

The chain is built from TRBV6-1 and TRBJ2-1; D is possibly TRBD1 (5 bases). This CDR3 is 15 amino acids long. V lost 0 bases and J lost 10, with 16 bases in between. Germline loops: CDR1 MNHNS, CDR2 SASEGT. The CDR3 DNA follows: TGTGCCAGCAGTGAAGCTGGTTACGACAGACAAGAGCAGTTCTTC. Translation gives CASSEAGYDRQEQFF.

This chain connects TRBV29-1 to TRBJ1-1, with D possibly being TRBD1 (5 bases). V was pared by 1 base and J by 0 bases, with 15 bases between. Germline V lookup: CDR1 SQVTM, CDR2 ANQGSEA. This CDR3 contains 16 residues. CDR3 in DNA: TGCAGCGTTGAAGGGGGCCCGGGGGTGATGAACACTGAAGCTTTCTTT. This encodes CSVEGGPGVMNTEAFF.

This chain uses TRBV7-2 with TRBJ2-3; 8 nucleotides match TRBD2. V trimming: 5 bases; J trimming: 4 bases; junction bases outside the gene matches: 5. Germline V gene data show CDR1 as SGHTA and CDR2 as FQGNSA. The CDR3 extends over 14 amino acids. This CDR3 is CASSQGLAADTQYF. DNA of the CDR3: TGTGCCAGCAGCCAAGGACTAGCAGCAGATACGCAGTATTTT.

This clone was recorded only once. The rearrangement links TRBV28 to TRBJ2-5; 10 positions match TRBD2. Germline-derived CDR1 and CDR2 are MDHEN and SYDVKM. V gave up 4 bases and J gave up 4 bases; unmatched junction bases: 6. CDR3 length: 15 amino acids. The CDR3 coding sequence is TGTGCCAGCAGTTCCTTGGGACTAGCGTCAGAGACCCAGTACTTC. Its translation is CASSSLGLASETQYF.

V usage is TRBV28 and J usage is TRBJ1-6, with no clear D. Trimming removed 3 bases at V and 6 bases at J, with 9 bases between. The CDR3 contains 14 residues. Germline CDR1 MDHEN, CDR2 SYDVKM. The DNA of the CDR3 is TGTGCCAGCAGTTTGGCACAGATTAATTCACCCCTCCACTTT. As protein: CASSLAQINSPLHF.

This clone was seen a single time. The CDR3 sequence: CASSVLAGGFNEQFF. The CDR3 DNA reads as TGTGCCAGCAGCGTATTAGCGGGAGGATTCAATGAGCAGTTCTTC. This chain uses TRBV9 with TRBJ2-1; 10 positions agree with TRBD2. The germline V gene has CDR1 SGDLS and CDR2 YYNGEE. This CDR3 has 15 amino acids. The junction had 4 bases not matched to a gene; V was cut back by 1 base and J by 6 bases. The full variable domain, rest sourced from reference TRBV9 and TRBJ2-1, is DSGVTQTPKHLITATGQRVTLRCSPRSGDLSVYWYQQSLDQGLQFLIQYYNGEERAKGNILERFSAQQFPDLHSELNLSSLELGDSALYFCASSVLAGGFNEQFFGPGTRLTVL.

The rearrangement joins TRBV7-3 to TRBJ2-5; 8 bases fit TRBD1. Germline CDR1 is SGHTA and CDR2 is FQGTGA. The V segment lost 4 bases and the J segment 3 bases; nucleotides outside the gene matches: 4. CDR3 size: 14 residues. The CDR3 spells CASSSGGGKETQYF. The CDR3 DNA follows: TGTGCCAGCAGCTCAGGGGGCGGGAAAGAGACCCAGTACTTC.